Listed below are T cell receptor beta chains from one sample, sequenced in a study of shared clonotypes between healthy human individuals. Some clones are missing from TCRdb's copy, which holds only in-frame ones; the method was immunoSEQ multiplex PCR. The sample lists approximately 2.1 million clones; approximately 95% were seen once. The material sequenced was naive CD4+ T cells from PBMCs. The receptors originated from a man aged 18 to 29 in good health. Some clones in this sample may be carry-over from other donors' samples. The CDR3 runs from the conserved cysteine through the conserved F or W. D genes are given only for firm matches. Some rows mark clone size as missing; the rest say once, few, many or name a class of expanded clone.

V,J,D,size,DNA,CDR3
TRBV19,TRBJ1-2,TRBD1,NA,TGTGCCAGTAGTATCTCGACAGGGGGCACTTATGGCTACACCTTC,CASSISTGGTYGYTF
TRBV28,TRBJ2-7,TRBD2,NA,TGTGCCAGCAGTTTAGCGGGAGTTCAGTACGAGCAGTACTTC,CASSLAGVQYEQYF
TRBV5-1,TRBJ2-5,TRBD1,NA,TGCGCCAGCAGCGCGGGGACAGGGGGCTTAGAGACCCAGTACTTC,CASSAGTGGLETQYF
TRBV10-3,TRBJ1-1,NA,once,TGTGCCATCAGTGCACGGGAGGCGGGCCGCACTGAAGCTTTCTTT,CAISAREAGRTEAFF
TRBV7-3,TRBJ2-6,NA,NA,TGTGCCAGCAGCCTTCCCAGGGGCTCTGGGGCCAACGTCCTGACTTTC,CASSLPRGSGANVLTF
TRBV5-4,TRBJ2-1,TRBD1,NA,TGTGCCAGCAGCCTACGGACAGGAAATTTCCTATTGGGGAACAATGAGCAGTTCTTC,CASSLRTGNFLLGNNEQFF
TRBV7-8,TRBJ2-1,TRBD1,NA,TGTGCCAGCAGTACCGGGACAGGGGACTACAATGAGCAGTTCTTC,CASSTGTGDYNEQFF
TRBV6-5,TRBJ2-7,NA,few,TGTGCCAGCTCAGAAGGCGACTACGAGCAGTACTTC,CASSEGDYEQYF
TRBV19,TRBJ1-2,NA,NA,TGTGCCAGTAGTATACCCAGGCAGGGATTGGAGGGCTACACCTTC,CASSIPRQGLEGYTF
TRBV19,TRBJ1-2,NA,NA,TGTGCCAGTAGATGGGGCGAACAGGGACATCTAGGAGGCTACACCTTC,CASRWGEQGHLGGYTF
TRBV2,TRBJ1-4,NA,NA,TGTGCCAGCAGTATCATTTCAGGGGCTGGTGAAAAACTGTTTTTT,CASSIISGAGEKLFF
TRBV4-2,TRBJ1-1,TRBD1,NA,TGTGCCAGCAGCCAAGAAAGACAGGGTGAGGACACTGAAGCTTTCTTT,CASSQERQGEDTEAFF
TRBV7-2,TRBJ2-1,NA,NA,TGTGCCTTTCGGGGCATCCGCTCCTACAATGAGCAGTTCTTC,CAFRGIRSYNEQFF
TRBV6-1,TRBJ2-3,NA,NA,TGTGCCAGCAGTATCGACCGCTACACAGATACGCAGTATTTT,CASSIDRYTDTQYF
TRBV4-2,TRBJ2-5,TRBD2,NA,TGTGCCAGCAGCCCGGGGGCCAGACTAGCGACGGGGCAAGAGACCCAGTACTTC,CASSPGARLATGQETQYF
TRBV5-1,TRBJ2-7,TRBD2,NA,TGCGCCAGCAGCTTGGTAAGCGGGAGTAACAACGAGCAGTACTTC,CASSLVSGSNNEQYF